These T cell receptor beta chains were read from a single sample in a study of T-cell reconstitution after alpha-beta-depleted transplantation in children. TCRdb recomputed calls from the PCR reads with MiXCR, one row per CDR3 protein. Of 450,000 to 600,000 distinct CDR3 sequences in the sample, about 11% are singletons; the top ten hold 2% to 2.5%. The sample in question was PBMCs, obtained before TCRalphabeta/CD19-depleted stem cell transplant. The receptors come from a child under 10 years old with inherited bone marrow failure, due to receive a stem cell transplant. Both conserved end residues are part of each CDR3. A D gene is named only where the DNA matches it firmly. Expanded clones are given a class, and other clones once, few, many or no size at all.

CDR3,DNA,D,size,V,J
CASKIRGGDSPLHF,TGTGCCAGCAAAATAAGGGGTGGTGATTCACCCCTCCACTTT,-,many,TRBV7-2,TRBJ1-6
CASSPPGLQETQYF,TGCGCCAGCAGCCCTCCTGGGCTCCAAGAGACCCAGTACTTC,-,many,TRBV4-1,TRBJ2-5
CATSDGTSGQETQYF,TGTGCCACCAGTGACGGGACTAGCGGCCAAGAGACCCAGTACTTC,TRBD2,-,TRBV24-1,TRBJ2-5
CASSQVNEQFF,TGTGCCAGCAGCCAAGTGAATGAGCAGTTCTTC,-,many,TRBV4-2,TRBJ2-1
CSVEPGHGSYEQYF,TGCAGCGTTGAACCGGGACACGGATCGTACGAGCAGTACTTC,-,many,TRBV29-1,TRBJ2-7
CASSPRDGSGNNEQFF,TGCGCCAGCAGCCCGAGAGACGGCTCGGGCAACAATGAGCAGTTCTTC,-,many,TRBV5-1,TRBJ2-1
CASSYERTGAYGYTF,TGTGCCAGCAGTTACGAGCGGACAGGGGCCTATGGCTACACCTTC,TRBD1,many,TRBV6-5,TRBJ1-2
CATSDSPWGENEQFF,TGTGCCACCAGTGATTCCCCGTGGGGTGAAAATGAGCAGTTCTTC,-,-,TRBV24-1,TRBJ2-1
CATIPPLWGTEAFF,TGTGCCACCATCCCCCCTCTTTGGGGGACTGAAGCTTTCTTT,-,many,TRBV28,TRBJ1-1
CASSPPANPSGYTF,TGCGCCAGCAGCCCCCCGGCAAATCCTTCGGGCTACACCTTC,-,-,TRBV5-1,TRBJ1-2
CATSMDRGMETQYF,TGTGCCACCAGCATGGACAGGGGGATGGAGACCCAGTACTTC,TRBD1,-,TRBV15,TRBJ2-5
CASSLMAQGANEQYF,TGTGCCAGCAGCTTAATGGCACAGGGGGCCAACGAGCAGTACTTC,TRBD1,-,TRBV11-2,TRBJ2-7
CASSLTPSRFSYEQYF,TGTGCCAGCAGTTTAACCCCTTCTAGGTTCTCCTACGAGCAGTACTTC,-,-,TRBV27,TRBJ2-7
CATSDPITYEQYF,TGTGCCACCAGTGATCCGATCACCTACGAGCAGTACTTC,-,few,TRBV24-1,TRBJ2-7
CSARVLTNEQFF,TGCAGTGCTAGAGTCCTAACTAATGAGCAGTTCTTC,-,many,TRBV20-1,TRBJ2-1
CASSVRDPGRILF,TGTGCCAGTAGTGTTCGGGACCCTGGGAGGATACTCTTC,-,many,TRBV19,TRBJ2-4
CASGRAGQGEKLFF,TGTGCCAGCGGTCGAGCGGGACAGGGCGAAAAACTGTTTTTT,TRBD1,many,TRBV6-2/TRBV6-3,TRBJ1-4
CSASPLAGDYNEQFF,TGCAGTGCTAGTCCCCTAGCGGGAGACTACAATGAGCAGTTCTTC,TRBD2,many,TRBV20-1,TRBJ2-1
CASSELAGELYEQYF,TGTGCCAGCAGTGAACTAGCGGGAGAACTCTACGAGCAGTACTTC,TRBD2,many,TRBV6-1,TRBJ2-7
CSVEDYNEQFF,TGCAGCGTTGAAGACTACAATGAGCAGTTCTTC,-,many,TRBV29-1,TRBJ2-1
CASSPLAGVANEQFF,TGTGCCAGCAGCCCACTAGCGGGAGTTGCGAATGAGCAGTTCTTC,TRBD2,-,TRBV7-2,TRBJ2-1
CASSQGGRAYGYTF,TGCGCCAGCAGCCAAGGAGGCAGGGCCTATGGCTACACCTTC,-,many,TRBV4-3,TRBJ1-2
CASGDSPGGGNQPQHF,TGTGCCAGTGGGGACAGCCCCGGCGGTGGCAATCAGCCCCAGCATTTT,TRBD1,-,TRBV19,TRBJ1-5
CASSAASGKSYNEQFF,TGCGCCAGCAGTGCCGCTAGCGGGAAGTCCTACAATGAGCAGTTCTTC,TRBD2,many,TRBV10-2,TRBJ2-1
CASSLRTSGRYEQFF,TGTGCCAGCAGCTTAAGGACTAGCGGCCGCTATGAGCAGTTCTTC,TRBD2,-,TRBV7-2,TRBJ2-1
CASSLALAGAETGELFF,TGTGCCAGCAGCTTAGCGCTAGCGGGAGCGGAGACCGGGGAGCTGTTTTTT,TRBD2,-,TRBV7-2,TRBJ2-2
CASSLWGYPNEQYF,TGTGCCAGCAGTTTATGGGGCTATCCTAACGAGCAGTACTTC,-,many,TRBV27,TRBJ2-7
CASSLLPGTATGELFF,TGTGCCAGCAGCTTACTGCCCGGGACGGCCACCGGGGAGCTGTTTTTT,-,-,TRBV7-2,TRBJ2-2
CASRDRPSTYEQYF,TGTGCCTCTCGGGACAGGCCTTCAACCTACGAGCAGTACTTC,TRBD1,many,TRBV30,TRBJ2-7
CASSLADSGANVLTF,TGCGCCAGCAGCTTGGCGGACTCTGGGGCCAACGTCCTGACTTTC,-,many,TRBV5-1,TRBJ2-6
CASSPLGGRLDNEQFF,TGTGCCAGCAGCCCCCTGGGCGGGAGACTCGACAATGAGCAGTTCTTC,TRBD2,few,TRBV7-9,TRBJ2-1
CASSYIPGPYNEQFF,TGTGCCAGCAGTTATATTCCGGGTCCCTACAATGAGCAGTTCTTC,-,-,TRBV6-5,TRBJ2-1
CASSWGGLADTDTQYF,TGTGCCAGCAGCTGGGGTGGACTAGCGGACACAGATACGCAGTATTTT,TRBD2,many,TRBV5-4,TRBJ2-3
CASSLSIAGGNTDTQYF,TGTGCCAGCAGCCTCTCCATAGCGGGAGGTAATACAGATACGCAGTATTTT,TRBD2,many,TRBV7-8,TRBJ2-3
CASSPGGLASYEQYF,TGTGCCAGCAGCCCGGGGGGACTAGCCTCCTACGAGCAGTACTTC,TRBD2,many,TRBV7-6,TRBJ2-7